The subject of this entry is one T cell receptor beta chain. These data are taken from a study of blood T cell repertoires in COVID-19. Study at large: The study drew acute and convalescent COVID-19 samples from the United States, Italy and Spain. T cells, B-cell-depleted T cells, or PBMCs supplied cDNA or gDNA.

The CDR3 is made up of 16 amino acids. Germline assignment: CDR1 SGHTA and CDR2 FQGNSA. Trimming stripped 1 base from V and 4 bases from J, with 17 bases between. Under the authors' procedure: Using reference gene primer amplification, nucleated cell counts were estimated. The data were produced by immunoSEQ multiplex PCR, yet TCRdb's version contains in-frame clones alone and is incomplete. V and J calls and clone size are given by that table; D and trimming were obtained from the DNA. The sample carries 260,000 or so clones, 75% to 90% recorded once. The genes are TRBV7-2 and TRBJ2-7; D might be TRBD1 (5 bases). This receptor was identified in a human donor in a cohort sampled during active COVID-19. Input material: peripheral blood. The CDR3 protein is CASSLDAGQKAYEQYF. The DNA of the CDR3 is TGTGCCAGCAGCTTAGACGCCGGACAAAAGGCGTACGAGCAGTACTTC.